The rows below give T cell receptor beta chains drawn from one sample of a study of vaccination and CD4 T cells after COVID-19. Their specific antigens are unknown. TCRdb independently ran MiXCR on the PCR reads; one entry per CDR3 protein. The repertoire holds about 13,000 distinct CDR3 sequences, with roughly 41% as singletons. The sample comprised CD4+ T cells from blood, cultured in vitro. Source of these receptors: a human donor who had recovered from COVID-19. Each CDR3 is given with its conserved first and last residue. A D gene is named only where the DNA matches it firmly. Rows may omit the clone size; those that give it use once, few, many or a size class.

clone_size d_call j_call v_call cdr3_aa cdr3_nt
. . TRBJ2-3 TRBV10-1 CASSESRLKDTQYF TGCGCCAGCAGTGAGTCTCGTCTTAAGGATACGCAGTATTTT
. . TRBJ1-6 TRBV2 CASSDNRNSPLHF TGTGCCAGCAGTGATAACAGGAATTCACCCCTCCACTTT
. . TRBJ1-2 TRBV25-1 CASSAPGGQSNYGYTF TGTGCCAGCAGTGCCCCCGGAGGACAATCTAACTATGGCTACACCTTC
large TRBD1 TRBJ1-2 TRBV24-1 CATSDPGQGDGYTF TGTGCCACCAGTGACCCGGGACAGGGGGATGGCTACACCTTC
. . TRBJ2-7 TRBV11-2 CASRHAGTPGADEQYF TGTGCCAGCAGACATGCCGGGACACCGGGAGCAGACGAGCAGTACTTC
. TRBD1 TRBJ2-7 TRBV6-2/TRBV6-3 CASSHRGESYEQYF TGTGCCAGCAGTCACAGGGGGGAGTCCTACGAGCAGTACTTC
. . TRBJ1-2 TRBV12-3/TRBV12-4 CASSFYRASNYGYTF TGTGCCAGCAGTTTTTACAGGGCCTCTAACTATGGCTACACCTTC
few TRBD2 TRBJ2-2 TRBV19 CASSMKTSGSGELFF TGTGCCAGTAGTATGAAGACTAGCGGGTCCGGGGAGCTGTTTTTT
. . TRBJ2-5 TRBV19 CASRRNRDTAQETQYF TGTGCCAGTAGAAGGAATCGGGACACCGCACAAGAGACCCAGTACTTC
few . TRBJ1-1 TRBV7-2 CASSLGPSGGVAFF TGTGCCAGCAGCTTAGGGCCCTCGGGGGGGGTAGCTTTCTTT
medium-sized TRBD1 TRBJ2-7 TRBV12-3/TRBV12-4 CASSRTGGSYEQYF TGTGCCAGCAGCCGGACAGGGGGTTCTTACGAGCAGTACTTC
few TRBD1 TRBJ1-2 TRBV29-1 CSVRDRGSSNYGYTF TGCAGCGTTCGGGACAGGGGATCCTCAAACTATGGCTACACCTTC
. . TRBJ1-2 TRBV5-1 CASSDRSYGYTF TGCGCCAGCAGCGACAGGAGTTATGGCTACACCTTC